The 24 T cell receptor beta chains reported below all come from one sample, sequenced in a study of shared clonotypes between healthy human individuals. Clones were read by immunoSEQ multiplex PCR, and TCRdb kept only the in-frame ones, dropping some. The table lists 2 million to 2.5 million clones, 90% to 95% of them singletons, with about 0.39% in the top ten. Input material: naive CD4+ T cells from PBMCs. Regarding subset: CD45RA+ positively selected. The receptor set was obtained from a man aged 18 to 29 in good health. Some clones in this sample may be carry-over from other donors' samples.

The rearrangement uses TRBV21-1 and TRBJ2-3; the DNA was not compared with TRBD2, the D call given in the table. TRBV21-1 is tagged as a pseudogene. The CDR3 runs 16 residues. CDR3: CASSSGTSGCTDTQYF. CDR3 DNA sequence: TGTGCCAGCAGCTCCGGGACTAGCGGATGCACAGATACGCAGTATTTT.

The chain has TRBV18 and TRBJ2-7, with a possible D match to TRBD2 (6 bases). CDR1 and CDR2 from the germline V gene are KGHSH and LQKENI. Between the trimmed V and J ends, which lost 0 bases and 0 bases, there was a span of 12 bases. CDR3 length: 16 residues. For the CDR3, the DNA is TGTGCCAGCTCACCACCGGGGGGTCCGAGCTCCTACGAGCAGTACTTC. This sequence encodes CASSPPGGPSSYEQYF. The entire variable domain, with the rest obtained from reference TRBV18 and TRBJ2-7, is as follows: NAGVMQNPRHLVRRRGQEARLRCSPMKGHSHVYWYRQLPEEGLKFMVYLQKENIIDESGMPKERFSAEFPKEGPSILRIQQVVRGDSAAYFCASSPPGGPSSYEQYFGPGTRLTVT.

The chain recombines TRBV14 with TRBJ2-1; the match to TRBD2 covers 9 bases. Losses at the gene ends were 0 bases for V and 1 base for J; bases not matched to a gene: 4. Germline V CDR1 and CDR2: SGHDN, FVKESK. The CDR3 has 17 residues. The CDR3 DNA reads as TGTGCCAGCAGCCAAGATGCTAGCGGGGTGTCCTACAATGAGCAGTTCTTC. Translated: CASSQDASGVSYNEQFF.

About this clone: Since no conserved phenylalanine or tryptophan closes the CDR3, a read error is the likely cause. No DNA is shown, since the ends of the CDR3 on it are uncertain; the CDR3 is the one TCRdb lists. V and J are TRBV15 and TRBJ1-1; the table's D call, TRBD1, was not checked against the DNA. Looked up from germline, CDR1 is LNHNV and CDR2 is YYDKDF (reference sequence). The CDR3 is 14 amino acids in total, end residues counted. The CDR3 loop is CATSGPPRYRSLTL.

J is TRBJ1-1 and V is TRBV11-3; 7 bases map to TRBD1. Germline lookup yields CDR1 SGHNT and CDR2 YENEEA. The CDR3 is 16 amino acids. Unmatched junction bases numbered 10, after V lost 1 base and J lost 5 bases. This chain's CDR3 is CASSLVVGGGLTEAFF. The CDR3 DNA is TGTGCCAGCAGCTTAGTGGTAGGGGGCGGTTTGACTGAAGCTTTCTTT.

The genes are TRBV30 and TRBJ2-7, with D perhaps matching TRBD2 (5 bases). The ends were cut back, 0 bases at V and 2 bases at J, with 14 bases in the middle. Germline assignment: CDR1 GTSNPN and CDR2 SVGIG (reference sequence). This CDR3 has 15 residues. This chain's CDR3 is CAWSVPPTGAYEQYF. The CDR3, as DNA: TGTGCCTGGAGTGTACCCCCGACCGGGGCCTACGAGCAGTACTTC.

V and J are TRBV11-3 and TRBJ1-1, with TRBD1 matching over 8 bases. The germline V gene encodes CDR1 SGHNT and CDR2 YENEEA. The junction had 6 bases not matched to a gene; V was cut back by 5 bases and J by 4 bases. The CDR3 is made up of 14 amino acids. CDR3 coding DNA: TGTGCCAGCAGCGACGGACAGGGTGGCACTGAAGCTTTCTTT. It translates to CASSDGQGGTEAFF.

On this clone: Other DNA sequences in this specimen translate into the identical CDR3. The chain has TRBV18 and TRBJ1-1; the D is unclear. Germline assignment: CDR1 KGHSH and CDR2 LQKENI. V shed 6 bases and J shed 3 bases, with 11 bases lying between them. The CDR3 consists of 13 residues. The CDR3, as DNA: TGTGCCAGCTCCAGAGGGCGGGACACTGAAGCTTTCTTT. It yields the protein CASSRGRDTEAFF.

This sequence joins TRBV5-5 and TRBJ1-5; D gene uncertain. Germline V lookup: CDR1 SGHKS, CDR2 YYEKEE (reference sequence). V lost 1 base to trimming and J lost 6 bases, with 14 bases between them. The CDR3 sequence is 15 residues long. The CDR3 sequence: CASSLIWHSIQPQHF. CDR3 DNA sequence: TGTGCCAGCAGCTTGATTTGGCACAGTATTCAGCCCCAGCATTTT.

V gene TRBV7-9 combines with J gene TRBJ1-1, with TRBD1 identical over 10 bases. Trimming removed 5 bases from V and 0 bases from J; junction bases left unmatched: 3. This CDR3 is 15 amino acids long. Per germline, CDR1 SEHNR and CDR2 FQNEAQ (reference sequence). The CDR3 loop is CASSRQGAVNTEAFF. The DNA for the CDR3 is TGTGCCAGCAGCCGACAGGGGGCGGTGAACACTGAAGCTTTCTTT.

The CDR3 loop is CASRTPGLKETQYF. The CDR3 coding sequence is TGTGCCAGCAGGACGCCGGGACTTAAAGAGACCCAGTACTTC. J is TRBJ2-5 and V is TRBV6-1, with a tentative D call TRBD2 (6 bases). This CDR3 has 14 amino acids. V was shortened by 6 bases and J by 3 bases, with 14 bases between the two germline ends. In germline, CDR1 is MNHNS, CDR2 SASEGT.

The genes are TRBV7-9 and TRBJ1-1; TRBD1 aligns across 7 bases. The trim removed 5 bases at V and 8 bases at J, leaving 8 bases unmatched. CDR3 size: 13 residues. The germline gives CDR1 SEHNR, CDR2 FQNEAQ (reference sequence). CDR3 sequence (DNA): TGTGCCAGCAGCCCCGACAGGGTCGAGGAAGCTTTCTTT. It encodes CASSPDRVEEAFF.

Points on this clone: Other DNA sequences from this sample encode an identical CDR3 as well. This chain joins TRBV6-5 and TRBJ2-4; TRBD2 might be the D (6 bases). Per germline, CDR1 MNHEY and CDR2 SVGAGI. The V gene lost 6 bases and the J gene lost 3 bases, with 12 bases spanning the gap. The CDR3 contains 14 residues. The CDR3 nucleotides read TGTGCCAGCAGGCCCCCCGGGGGCAAAAACATTCAGTACTTC. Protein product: CASRPPGGKNIQYF.

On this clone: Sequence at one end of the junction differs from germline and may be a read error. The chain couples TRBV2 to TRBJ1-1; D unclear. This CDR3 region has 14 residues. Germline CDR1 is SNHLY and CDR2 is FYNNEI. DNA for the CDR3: TGTGCCAGCATTAGTCGGATCTTGAAGACTGAAGCTTTCTTT. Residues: CASISRILKTEAFF.

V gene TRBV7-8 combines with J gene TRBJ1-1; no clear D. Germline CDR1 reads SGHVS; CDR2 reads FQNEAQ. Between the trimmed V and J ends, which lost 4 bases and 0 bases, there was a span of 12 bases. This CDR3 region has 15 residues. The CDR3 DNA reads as TGTGCCAGCAGCTATCGGGATTTTATGAACACTGAAGCTTTCTTT. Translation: CASSYRDFMNTEAFF.

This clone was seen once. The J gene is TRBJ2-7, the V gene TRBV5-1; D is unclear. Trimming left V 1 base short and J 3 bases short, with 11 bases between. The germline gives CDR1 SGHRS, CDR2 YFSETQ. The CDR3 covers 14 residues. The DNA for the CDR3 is TGCGCCAGCAGCTTGACTGGCCTAATCTACGAGCAGTACTTC. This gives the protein CASSLTGLIYEQYF. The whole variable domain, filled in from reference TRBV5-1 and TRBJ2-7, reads KAGVTQTPRYLIKTRGQQVTLSCSPISGHRSVSWYQQTPGQGLQFLFEYFSETQRNKGNFPGRFSGRQFSNSRSEMNVSTLELGDSALYLCASSLTGLIYEQYFGPGTRLTVT.

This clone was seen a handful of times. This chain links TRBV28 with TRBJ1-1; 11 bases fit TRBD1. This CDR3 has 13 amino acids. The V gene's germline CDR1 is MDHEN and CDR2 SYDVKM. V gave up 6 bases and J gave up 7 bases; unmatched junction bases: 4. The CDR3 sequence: CASSPGQGVEAFF. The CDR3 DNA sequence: TGTGCCAGCAGCCCGGGACAGGGGGTTGAAGCTTTCTTT.

CDR3 sequence reads: CASSLGRGSSNTGELFF. The CDR3 DNA reads TGTGCCAGCAGCTTAGGAAGGGGGAGTTCCAACACCGGGGAGCTGTTTTTT. The gene calls are TRBV11-2 and TRBJ2-2; a possible D gene is TRBD1 (6 bases). CDR1 and CDR2 from the germline V gene are SGHAT and FQNNGV. V was pared by 1 base and J by 2 bases, with 14 bases between. This CDR3 comprises 17 residues.

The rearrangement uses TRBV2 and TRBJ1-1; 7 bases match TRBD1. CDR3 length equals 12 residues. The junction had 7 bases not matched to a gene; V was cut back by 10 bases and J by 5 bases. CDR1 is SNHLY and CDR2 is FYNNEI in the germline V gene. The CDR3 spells CATGYRGTEAFF. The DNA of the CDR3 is TGTGCCACCGGATACAGGGGAACTGAAGCTTTCTTT.

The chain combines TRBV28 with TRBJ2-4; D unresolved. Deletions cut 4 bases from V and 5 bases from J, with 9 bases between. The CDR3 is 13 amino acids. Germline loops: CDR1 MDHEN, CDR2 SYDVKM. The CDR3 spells CASSSVSQNIQYF. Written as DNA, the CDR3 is TGTGCCAGCAGTTCTGTCTCCCAAAACATTCAGTACTTC.

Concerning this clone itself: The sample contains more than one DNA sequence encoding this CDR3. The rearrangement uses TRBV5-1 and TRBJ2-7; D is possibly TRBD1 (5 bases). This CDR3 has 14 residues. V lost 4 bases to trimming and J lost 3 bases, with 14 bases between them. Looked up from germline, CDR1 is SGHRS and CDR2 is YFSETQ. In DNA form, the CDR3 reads TGCGCCAGCAGCCCACCTAGGGGCGGCTACGAGCAGTACTTC. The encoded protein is CASSPPRGGYEQYF.

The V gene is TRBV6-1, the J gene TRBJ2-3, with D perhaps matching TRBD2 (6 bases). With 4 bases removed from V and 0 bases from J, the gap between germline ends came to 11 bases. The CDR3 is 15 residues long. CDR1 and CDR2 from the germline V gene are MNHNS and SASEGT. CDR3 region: CASSGPGVSTDTQYF. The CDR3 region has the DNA TGTGCCAGCAGTGGACCGGGGGTTAGCACAGATACGCAGTATTTT.

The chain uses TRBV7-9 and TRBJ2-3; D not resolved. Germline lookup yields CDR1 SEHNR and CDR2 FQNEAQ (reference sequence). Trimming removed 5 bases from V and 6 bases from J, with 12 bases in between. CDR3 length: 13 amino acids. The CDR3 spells CASSPSIPDTQYF. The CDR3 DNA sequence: TGTGCCAGCAGCCCCTCGATCCCGGATACGCAGTATTTT.

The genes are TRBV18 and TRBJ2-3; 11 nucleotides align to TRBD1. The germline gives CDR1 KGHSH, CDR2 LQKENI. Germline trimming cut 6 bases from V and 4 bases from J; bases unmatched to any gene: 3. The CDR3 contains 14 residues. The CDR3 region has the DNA TGTGCCAGCTCGGGACAGGGGGGTCCAGATACGCAGTATTTT. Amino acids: CASSGQGGPDTQYF.